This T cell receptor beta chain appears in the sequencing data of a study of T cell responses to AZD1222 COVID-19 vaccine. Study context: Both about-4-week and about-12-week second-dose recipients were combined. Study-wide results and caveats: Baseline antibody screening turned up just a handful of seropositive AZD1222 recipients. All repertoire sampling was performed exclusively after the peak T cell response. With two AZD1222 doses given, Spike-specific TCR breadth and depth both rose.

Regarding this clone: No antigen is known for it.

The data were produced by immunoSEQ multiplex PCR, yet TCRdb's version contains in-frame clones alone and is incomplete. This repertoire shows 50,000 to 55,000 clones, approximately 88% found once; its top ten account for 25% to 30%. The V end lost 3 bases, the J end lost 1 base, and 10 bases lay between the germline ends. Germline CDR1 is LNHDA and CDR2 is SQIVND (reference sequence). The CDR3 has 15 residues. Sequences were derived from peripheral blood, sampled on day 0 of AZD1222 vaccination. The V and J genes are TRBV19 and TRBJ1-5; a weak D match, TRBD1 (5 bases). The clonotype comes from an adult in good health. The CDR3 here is CASSMTRGSNQPQHF. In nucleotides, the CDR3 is TGTGCCAGTAGTATGACCCGGGGGAGCAATCAGCCCCAGCATTTT.